This T cell receptor (beta chain) was identified in a study of CD8 T cells in ankylosing spondylitis. Study-level findings and limits: Relatively scarce in peripheral blood, disease-linked clones were CD8+. Disease-linked clones were reportedly significantly enriched in matched ankylosing spondylitis synovial fluid. Within ankylosing spondylitis blood, a TCR beta motif made up of fewer than ten highly homologous variants appeared to be characteristic.

Note on this clonotype: The antigen is unknown.

TCR beta libraries were made by quantitative 5'-RACE with molecular barcodes. TCRdb redid the calling of the 5' RACE reads with MiXCR, one entry per CDR3 protein. Of 50,000 to 70,000 distinct CDR3 sequences in the sample, 6.2% were seen once. The CDR3 is made up of 15 amino acids. V dropped 4 bases and J dropped 1 base, with 11 bases sitting between them. Looked up from germline, CDR1 is SGHRS and CDR2 is YFSETQ. The clonotype originates from a male donor with ankylosing spondylitis. The sequencing input was synovial fluid, either unsorted or a sorted T cell fraction (not recorded which). The V and J genes are TRBV5-1 and TRBJ2-2, with a tentative D call TRBD2 (5 bases). This CDR3 reads CASSRSGRNTGELFF. CDR3 nucleotides: TGCGCCAGCAGCCGGAGCGGCCGGAACACCGGGGAGCTGTTTTTT.